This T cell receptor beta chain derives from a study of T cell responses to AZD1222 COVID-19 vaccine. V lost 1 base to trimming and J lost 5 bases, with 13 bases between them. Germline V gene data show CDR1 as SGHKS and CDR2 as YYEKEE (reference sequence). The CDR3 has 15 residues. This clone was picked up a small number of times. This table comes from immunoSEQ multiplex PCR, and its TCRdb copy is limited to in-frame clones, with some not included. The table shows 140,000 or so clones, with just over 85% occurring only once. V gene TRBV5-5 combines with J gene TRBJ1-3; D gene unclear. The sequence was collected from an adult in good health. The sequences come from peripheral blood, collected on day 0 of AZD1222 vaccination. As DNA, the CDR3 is TGTGCCAGCAGCTTGTATCGGGTACTTCGAAACACCATATATTTT. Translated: CASSLYRVLRNTIYF.